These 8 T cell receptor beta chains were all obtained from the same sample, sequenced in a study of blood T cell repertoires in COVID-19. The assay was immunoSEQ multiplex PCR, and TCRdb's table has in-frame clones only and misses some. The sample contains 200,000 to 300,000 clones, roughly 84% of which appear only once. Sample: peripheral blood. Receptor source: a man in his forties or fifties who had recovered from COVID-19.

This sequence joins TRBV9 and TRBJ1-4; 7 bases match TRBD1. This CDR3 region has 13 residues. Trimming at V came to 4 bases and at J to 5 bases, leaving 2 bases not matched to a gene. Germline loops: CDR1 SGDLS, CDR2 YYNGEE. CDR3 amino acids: CASSRGPNEKLFF. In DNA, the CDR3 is TGTGCCAGCAGCAGGGGGCCAAATGAAAAACTGTTTTTT.

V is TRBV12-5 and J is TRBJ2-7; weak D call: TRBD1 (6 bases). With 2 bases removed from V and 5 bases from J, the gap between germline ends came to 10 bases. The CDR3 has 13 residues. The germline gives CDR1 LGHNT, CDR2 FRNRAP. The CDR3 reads CASGLTNRDEQYF. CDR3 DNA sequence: TGTGCTAGTGGTTTGACTAACAGGGACGAGCAGTACTTC.

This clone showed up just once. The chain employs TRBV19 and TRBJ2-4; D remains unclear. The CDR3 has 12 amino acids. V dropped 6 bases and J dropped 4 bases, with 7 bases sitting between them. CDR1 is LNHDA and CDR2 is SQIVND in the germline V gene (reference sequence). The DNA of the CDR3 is TGTGCCAGTAGGGGCCGAAAAAACATTCAGTACTTC. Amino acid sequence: CASRGRKNIQYF.

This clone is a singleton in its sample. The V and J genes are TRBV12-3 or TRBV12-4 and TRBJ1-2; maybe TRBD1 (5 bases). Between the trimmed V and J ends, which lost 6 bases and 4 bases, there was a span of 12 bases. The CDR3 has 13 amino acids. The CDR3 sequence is CASSRQLPYGYTF. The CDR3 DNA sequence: TGTGCCAGCAGCCGACAGCTCCCCTATGGCTACACCTTC.

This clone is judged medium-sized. The CDR3 DNA reads as TGTGCCAGCAGCTTGGGTCCTCTTAGCAATCAGCCCCAGCATTTT. It specifies CASSLGPLSNQPQHF. The rearrangement uses TRBV5-8 and TRBJ1-5, with D unclear. CDR3 length: 15 amino acids. Deletions cut 0 bases from V and 0 bases from J, with 7 bases between. Germline values: CDR1 SGHTS, CDR2 YDEGEE.

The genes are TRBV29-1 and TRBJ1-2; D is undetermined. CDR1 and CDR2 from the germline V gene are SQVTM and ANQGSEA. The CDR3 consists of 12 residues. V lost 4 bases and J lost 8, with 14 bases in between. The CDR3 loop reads CSVGEGDWGYTF. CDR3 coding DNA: TGCAGCGTTGGGGAGGGAGATTGGGGCTACACCTTC.

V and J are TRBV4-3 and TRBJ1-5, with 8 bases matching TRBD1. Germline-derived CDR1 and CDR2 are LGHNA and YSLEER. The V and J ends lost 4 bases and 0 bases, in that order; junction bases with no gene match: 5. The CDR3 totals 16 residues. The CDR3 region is CASSPGGAYSNQPQHF. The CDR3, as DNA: TGCGCCAGCAGCCCAGGGGGCGCTTATAGCAATCAGCCCCAGCATTTT.

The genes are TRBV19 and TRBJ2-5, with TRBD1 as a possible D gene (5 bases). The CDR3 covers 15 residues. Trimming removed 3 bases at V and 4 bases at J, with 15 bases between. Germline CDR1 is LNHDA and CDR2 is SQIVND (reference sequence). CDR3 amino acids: CASSISGRAAETQYF. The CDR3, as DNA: TGTGCCAGTAGTATCTCCGGCAGGGCCGCAGAGACCCAGTACTTC.